The 7 T cell receptor beta chains presented below share a single source sample, sequenced in a study of regulatory T cells in long-lasting Graves disease. Investigators prepared the TCR beta libraries by applying iRepertoire HTBI primers and Arm-PCR of CDR3 regions. TCRdb analysed the multiplex PCR reads with MiXCR anew, one entry per CDR3 protein. The data show roughly 420,000 distinct CDR3 sequences, approximately 15% seen once. Documented time point: newly diagnosed GD, antithyroid drugs for less than 3 months. From RNA extracted from PBMCs, the TCR library was made. The same sample was also studied in work on T cells in Graves' hyperthyroidism and ophthalmopathy.

The input for sequencing was peripheral blood mononuclear cells (PBMCs), taken at new diagnosis, from a patient treated with antithyroid drugs. The receptors were sampled from a woman between 50 and 59 years old with Graves disease.

The chain couples TRBV5-4 to TRBJ1-2; weak D call: TRBD1 (5 bases). The V end was cut by 2 bases, the J end by 8 bases, with 10 bases between. Germline CDR1 and CDR2: SGHNT and YYREEE (reference sequence). The CDR3 is 12 residues long. CDR3 DNA: TGTGCCAGCAGCTTCCGGGACCAGGGCTACACCTTC. As protein: CASSFRDQGYTF. The full variable domain, in which reference TRBV5-4 and TRBJ1-2 provide the parts outside the CDR3, is ETGVTQSPTHLIKTRGQQVTLRCSSQSGHNTVSWYQQALGQGPQFIFQYYREEENGRGNFPPRFSGLQFPNYSSELNVNALELDDSALYLCASSFRDQGYTFGSGTRLTVV.

This clonotype was seen repeatedly, ten times or more. The chain recombines TRBV18 with TRBJ1-2; D gene ambiguous. The CDR3 spans 14 residues. Germline values: CDR1 KGHSH, CDR2 LQKENI. Trimming shortened V by 3 bases and J by 2 bases, and 10 bases separated the two germline ends. CDR3 DNA: TGTGCCAGCTCACCCATGGAGAAAAACTATGGCTACACCTTC. Translating it yields CASSPMEKNYGYTF.

This clonotype was counted at least ten times. CDR3 nucleotide sequence: TGTGCCAGCAGCGTAACGGGAGAAGAGACCCAGTACTTC. Its translation: CASSVTGEETQYF. The J gene is TRBJ2-1, the V gene TRBV9, with D possibly being TRBD2 (6 bases). The last part of the DNA fits TRBJ2-5 better; the J call may be wrong. Germline V gene sequence: CDR1 SGDLS, CDR2 YYNGEE. CDR3 length equals 13 residues.

This chain links TRBV4-1 with TRBJ2-1, with TRBD2 matching 11 bases. Trimming removed 1 base from V and 7 bases from J; junction bases left unmatched: 9. The CDR3 runs 17 residues. CDR1 is MGHRA and CDR2 is YSYEKL in the germline V gene. The CDR3 DNA sequence: TGCGCCAGCAGCCAAGGGGGGCTAGCGGGAGGTAATAATGAGCAGTTCTTC. Amino acid sequence: CASSQGGLAGGNNEQFF.

This clonotype occurred a few times. The rearrangement joins TRBV5-1 to TRBJ2-2; 9 nucleotides align to TRBD2. CDR3 length equals 17 residues. CDR1 and CDR2 from the germline V gene are SGHRS and YFSETQ. The junction had 3 bases not matched to a gene; V was cut back by 0 bases and J by 0 bases. The CDR3 sequence is CASSLGLAGSNTGELFF. CDR3 in DNA: TGCGCCAGCAGCTTGGGGCTAGCGGGATCGAACACCGGGGAGCTGTTTTTT.

This clonotype occurred many times. This chain joins TRBV28 and TRBJ1-2, with D uncertain. Per the germline V gene, CDR1 is MDHEN and CDR2 is SYDVKM. This CDR3 is 15 amino acids long. Trimming left V 2 bases short and J 4 bases short, with 14 bases between. The CDR3: CASSLTVTATYGYTF. DNA for the CDR3: TGTGCCAGCAGTTTAACGGTGACGGCGACCTATGGCTACACCTTC.

This chain joins TRBV6-9 and TRBJ1-5, with D uncertain. Germline V CDR1 and CDR2: MNHGY, SVAAGI. V was cut by 3 bases and J by 4 bases, with 13 bases left in between. The CDR3 length is 15 residues. CDR3 in DNA: TGTGCCAGCAGTTACTCCCGGTGGGCAAATCAGCCCCAGCATTTT. Its translation: CASSYSRWANQPQHF.